This entry lists 7 T cell receptor beta chains sequenced from one sample in a study of OX40 agonist ivuxolimab in advanced cancers. Assay: immunoSEQ multiplex PCR; the TCRdb copy retains only in-frame clones and omits some. The sample holds some 94,000 clones; approximately 94% are singletons and the top ten take approximately 2%. Sequencing used CD4+ or CD8+ T cells sorted from blood, obtained in a trial of the OX40 agonist ivuxolimab. These receptors all stem from an adult with an advanced solid tumor such as melanoma, head and neck, liver or kidney cancer.

J is TRBJ2-2 and V is TRBV7-3, with 9 bases that match TRBD1. This CDR3 has 15 residues. CDR1 and CDR2 from the germline V gene are SGHTA and FQGTGA. V lost 5 bases, J lost 3 bases, and 4 bases stayed unmatched. The CDR3 is CASSLGQGYTGELFF. Written as DNA, the CDR3 is TGTGCCAGCAGCCTGGGACAGGGCTACACCGGGGAGCTGTTTTTT.

This sequence joins TRBV19 and TRBJ1-1, with TRBD1 identical over 8 bases. The CDR3 length is 16 residues. The J segment lost 3 bases and the V segment lost 5 bases, leaving 11 bases of the junction unmatched. Germline V lookup: CDR1 LNHDA, CDR2 SQIVND (reference sequence). CDR3: CASSPHRGGDYTEAFF. CDR3 sequence (DNA): TGTGCCAGTAGTCCCCACAGGGGGGGGGATTACACTGAAGCTTTCTTT.

This chain connects TRBV27 to TRBJ1-6; D remains unclear. Germline V gives CDR1 MNHEY, CDR2 SMNVEV (reference sequence). The CDR3 extends over 13 amino acids. The ends were cut back, 3 bases at V and 9 bases at J, with 9 bases in the middle. For the CDR3, the DNA is TGTGCCAGCAGTTTCCAGGTTTCTTCACCCCTCCACTTT. Protein product: CASSFQVSSPLHF.

This chain links TRBV7-9 with TRBJ1-1; possible D gene TRBD1, 6 bases. The V gene's germline CDR1 is SEHNR and CDR2 FQNEAQ (reference sequence). V was pared by 4 bases and J by 3 bases, with 15 bases between. The CDR3 length is 15 residues. In DNA form, the CDR3 reads TGTGCCAGCAGCTCCCCGATAAAGGGGGACACTGAAGCTTTCTTT. This encodes CASSSPIKGDTEAFF.

V usage is TRBV27 and J usage is TRBJ2-5, with D possibly being TRBD1 (5 bases). Trimming cost V 2 bases and J 4 bases, with 8 bases left between them. The length of the CDR3 is 13 residues. CDR1 and CDR2 (germline): MNHEY, SMNVEV (reference sequence). CDR3 in DNA: TGTGCCAGCAGTTTACAGGGCGGAGAGACCCAGTACTTC. Protein: CASSLQGGETQYF.

The genes are TRBV7-9 and TRBJ2-7, with a weak D call TRBD1 (6 bases). The CDR3 length is 15 residues. The ends were cut back, 1 base at V and 2 bases at J, with 12 bases in the middle. Per germline, CDR1 SEHNR and CDR2 FQNEAQ (reference sequence). In DNA form, the CDR3 reads TGTGCCAGCAGCTTAGGGGCCGACAGGCCCTACGAGCAGTACTTC. Protein sequence: CASSLGADRPYEQYF.

The sample holds one count of this clone. This rearrangement joins TRBV2 to TRBJ2-1, with D unresolved. Deletions cut 8 bases from V and 14 bases from J, with 13 bases between. Germline V gives CDR1 SNHLY, CDR2 FYNNEI. The CDR3 spans 10 residues. CDR3 bases: TGTGCCAGCGGCCCCCTGAGCAAGTTCTTC. Encoded protein: CASGPLSKFF. Supplemented by reference TRBV2 and TRBJ2-1, the full variable domain reads EPEVTQTPSHQVTQMGQEVILRCVPISNHLYFYWYRQILGQKVEFLVSFYNNEISEKSEIFDDQFSVERPDGSNFTLKIRSTKLEDSAMYFCASGPLSKFFGPGTRLTVL.